This TCR beta chain derives from a study of blood T cell repertoires in COVID-19. The table came from immunoSEQ multiplex PCR; TCRdb's copy has only in-frame clones and leaves some out. The sample has 200,000 to 300,000 clones; approximately 82% are singletons. The CDR3 runs 16 residues. Germline V gene sequence: CDR1 SGHRS, CDR2 YFSETQ. Losses at the gene ends were 2 bases for V and 2 bases for J; bases not matched to a gene: 9. This clonotype was obtained from a man aged 40-50 years who had recovered from COVID-19. The chain is built from TRBV5-1 and TRBJ1-2; TRBD1 matches at 7 bases. Material: peripheral blood. The CDR3 reads CASSFSPGQPNYGYTF. CDR3 bases: TGCGCCAGCAGCTTTTCACCGGGACAGCCCAACTATGGCTACACCTTC.